One and the same sample provided the 27 T cell receptor beta chains below, sequenced in a study of CD8+ T cells in alopecia areata. Researchers took lesional scalp punch biopsies and peripheral blood from people who were alopecia areata patients. RNA was extracted and reverse transcribed into cDNA as the sequencing template. Assay: immunoSEQ multiplex PCR; the TCRdb copy retains only in-frame clones and omits some. The sample consists of under 15,000 clones, more than 45% of them appearing once. The specimen sequenced was skin. The receptors come from a human donor with alopecia areata.

The V call is TRBV27, the J call TRBJ1-4, with TRBD1 identical over 9 bases. Trimming took 2 bases from V and 3 from J; bases not matched to a gene: 7. The CDR3 is made up of 17 amino acids. The germline V gene encodes CDR1 MNHEY and CDR2 SMNVEV (reference sequence). CDR3 in DNA: TGTGCCAGCAGTTTAAATCGAGGGACAGGGTCTAATGAAAAACTGTTTTTT. Encoded protein: CASSLNRGTGSNEKLFF.

The chain joins TRBV6-6 to TRBJ2-7; 7 bases are shared with TRBD1. V lost 5 bases, J lost 3 bases, and 7 bases stayed unmatched. The length of the CDR3 is 14 residues. Per germline, CDR1 MNHNY and CDR2 SVGAGI (reference sequence). CDR3 region: CASSGGQANYEQYF. As DNA, the CDR3 is TGTGCCAGCAGTGGTGGACAGGCCAACTACGAGCAGTACTTC.

The CDR3 DNA follows: TGTGCCAGCAGCTTAGGTCCGCTAGCGGGAGGAGAGAGTCAGTTCTTC. This encodes CASSLGPLAGGESQFF. The rearrangement links TRBV7-8 to TRBJ2-1, with 11 bases fitting TRBD2. The junction had 12 bases not matched to a gene; V was cut back by 1 base and J by 13 bases. Germline V lookup: CDR1 SGHVS, CDR2 FQNEAQ. CDR3 size: 16 residues.

This clone has just a few counts. The V gene is TRBV23-1, the J gene TRBJ1-2; D uncertain. TRBV23-1 is classed as an ORF, of uncertain function. The CDR3 length is 17 residues. V gave up 0 bases and J gave up 2 bases, with 16 bases separating them. CDR3 protein: CASSQSSGVYRNYGYTF. Here the CDR3 DNA reads TGCGCCAGCAGTCAATCGAGCGGGGTGTACAGAAACTATGGCTACACCTTC.

This clone was picked up a small number of times. J is TRBJ1-5 and V is TRBV5-4; D possibly corresponds to TRBD1 (6 bases). CDR1 and CDR2 (germline): SGHNT, YYREEE (reference sequence). Trimming pared 8 bases from V and 0 bases from J, leaving 9 bases between. This CDR3 is built from 13 residues. The CDR3 loop reads CARQGISNQPQHF. The CDR3 DNA reads TGTGCCAGACAGGGAATTAGCAATCAGCCCCAGCATTTT.

This clone has only a few counts. The chain recombines TRBV29-1 with TRBJ2-1; D is undetermined. The length of the CDR3 is 12 residues. The V end lost 0 bases, the J end lost 5 bases, and 5 bases lay between the germline ends. Germline CDR1 and CDR2: SQVTM and ANQGSEA. For the CDR3, the DNA is TGCAGCGTTGAAGAAAGGGACAATGAGCAGTTCTTC. Its protein is CSVEERDNEQFF.

V gene TRBV6-5 combines with J gene TRBJ2-1, with 8 nucleotides matching TRBD2. From germline, CDR1 is MNHEY and CDR2 SVGAGI. The CDR3 runs 13 residues. The V segment lost 10 bases and the J segment 9 bases; nucleotides outside the gene matches: 11. The CDR3 is CATIAAGVSEQFF. The DNA for the CDR3 is TGTGCCACCATAGCAGCGGGAGTGAGTGAGCAGTTCTTC.

The chain has TRBV9 and TRBJ1-1, with 7 bases that match TRBD1. This CDR3 comprises 15 residues. V shed 3 bases, J shed 3 bases, and the junction held 8 bases outside the gene matches. CDR1 SGDLS and CDR2 YYNGEE come from the germline V gene. CDR3 DNA: TGTGCCAGCAGCGCATTCGTCGACAGGGACACTGAAGCTTTCTTT. Protein sequence: CASSAFVDRDTEAFF.

J is TRBJ2-7 and V is TRBV4-2; the match to TRBD2 covers 7 bases. CDR1 and CDR2 (germline): LGHNA, YNFKEQ. After removal of 5 bases from V and 6 bases from J, the junction contained 10 bases not matched to a gene. The CDR3 is made up of 14 amino acids. The CDR3 coding sequence is TGTGCCAGCAGCTGGGAGACTAGCAGTAGCGAGCAGTACTTC. It specifies CASSWETSSSEQYF.

V gene TRBV29-1 combines with J gene TRBJ2-3; tentative D call: TRBD2 (5 bases). The V gene's germline CDR1 is SQVTM and CDR2 ANQGSEA. Trimming shortened V by 4 bases and J by 2 bases, and 10 bases separated the two germline ends. This CDR3 is built from 13 residues. In nucleotides, the CDR3 is TGCAGCGTTGCTCTAGCCACCACAGATACGCAGTATTTT. This sequence encodes CSVALATTDTQYF.

The chain couples TRBV27 to TRBJ2-7; TRBD2 matches at 8 bases. Germline CDR1 reads MNHEY; CDR2 reads SMNVEV (reference sequence). The CDR3 loop spans 16 amino acids. The junction had 10 bases not matched to a gene; V was cut back by 4 bases and J by 2 bases. In DNA, the CDR3 is TGTGCCAGCAGTTGGAGCGGGGGTGGCTTACCCTACGAGCAGTACTTC. The encoded protein is CASSWSGGGLPYEQYF.

This rearrangement joins TRBV7-9 to TRBJ2-7; unclear D gene. Germline V CDR1 and CDR2: SEHNR, FQNEAQ (reference sequence). V lost 5 bases and J lost 6, with 11 bases in between. This CDR3 is built from 12 residues. Here the CDR3 reads CASSNQAREQYF. DNA of the CDR3: TGTGCCAGCAGCAATCAGGCTCGCGAGCAGTACTTC.

The genes are TRBV4-1 and TRBJ2-2; TRBD2 matches 11 bases. J lost 5 bases, V lost 3 bases, and 2 bases had no gene match. Germline loops: CDR1 MGHRA, CDR2 YSYEKL. The CDR3 totals 15 residues. CDR3 DNA sequence: TGCGCCAGCAGCCAGACTAGCGGGACGACCGGGGAGCTGTTTTTT. Amino acids: CASSQTSGTTGELFF.

This clone was seen a few times. V usage is TRBV2 and J usage is TRBJ1-1, with TRBD1 identical over 10 bases. J was trimmed by 3 bases and V by 2 bases; bases with no gene match: 6. Germline V gene sequence: CDR1 SNHLY, CDR2 FYNNEI. The CDR3 totals 16 residues. DNA for the CDR3: TGTGCCAGCAGTGAATGGGGACAGGGGTACGACACTGAAGCTTTCTTT. Protein: CASSEWGQGYDTEAFF.

V is TRBV5-1 and J is TRBJ1-3; D ambiguous. This CDR3 region has 16 residues. The germline V gene encodes CDR1 SGHRS and CDR2 YFSETQ. V lost 3 bases, J lost 0 bases, and 13 bases lay in between. CDR3 nucleotides: TGCGCCAGCAGCTCGGATGCAGGCTACTCTGGAAACACCATATATTTT. Translation: CASSSDAGYSGNTIYF.

J is TRBJ2-3 and V is TRBV12-5, with a possible D match to TRBD2 (6 bases). V was clipped by 1 base and J by 2 bases, with 16 bases between them. This CDR3 region has 17 residues. Germline assignment: CDR1 LGHNT and CDR2 FRNRAP. CDR3 residues: CASGLALPGLDTDTQYF. The CDR3 DNA follows: TGTGCTAGTGGTTTGGCACTCCCGGGACTGGACACAGATACGCAGTATTTT.

V and J are TRBV6-5 and TRBJ2-2; D call uncertain. Trimming stripped 0 bases from V and 1 base from J, with 6 bases between. Germline lookup yields CDR1 MNHEY and CDR2 SVGAGI. The CDR3 spans 15 residues. The CDR3 region is CASSYSSGNTGELFF. CDR3 nucleotides: TGTGCCAGCAGTTACTCTTCTGGGAACACCGGGGAGCTGTTTTTT.

The gene calls are TRBV7-2 and TRBJ1-6, with 11 bases lining up with TRBD1. Per the germline V gene, CDR1 is SGHTA and CDR2 is FQGNSA. The CDR3 loop spans 15 amino acids. The ends lost 5 bases at V and 7 bases at J; junction bases unmatched: 4. The CDR3 sequence is CASSGQGAPNSPLHF. CDR3 DNA: TGTGCCAGCAGCGGACAGGGGGCGCCCAATTCACCCCTCCACTTT.

This chain connects TRBV11-3 to TRBJ2-1; D is unclear. The germline V and J ends were trimmed by 4 bases and 8 bases, with 15 bases remaining between them. CDR3 length: 14 amino acids. CDR1 SGHNT and CDR2 YENEEA come from the germline V gene. Here the CDR3 reads CASSSPVGSDEQFF. For the CDR3, the DNA is TGTGCCAGCAGCTCACCCGTAGGCTCCGATGAGCAGTTCTTC. Together with reference TRBV11-3 and TRBJ2-1, the CDR3 gives the full variable domain: EAGVVQSPRYKIIEKKQPVAFWCNPISGHNTLYWYLQNLGQGPELLIRYENEEAVDDSQLPKDRFSAERLKGVDSTLKIQPAELGDSAVYLCASSSPVGSDEQFFGPGTRLTVL.

The chain is built from TRBV30 and TRBJ2-7, with unresolved D. Germline CDR1 reads GTSNPN; CDR2 reads SVGIG (reference sequence). The CDR3 totals 14 residues. Trimming removed 2 bases at V and 2 bases at J, with 13 bases between. The CDR3 reads CAWSKDRVPYEQYF. CDR3 in DNA: TGTGCCTGGAGTAAGGATCGGGTCCCCTACGAGCAGTACTTC.

This clone has a handful of counts. CDR3 bases: TGTGCCAGCAGCTTAAGAGGGGACTATGGCTACACCTTC. Its protein is CASSLRGDYGYTF. V usage is TRBV7-2 and J usage is TRBJ1-2, with D perhaps TRBD1 (5 bases). Trimming took off 2 bases at V and 3 bases at J, with 7 bases between the two ends. The germline gives CDR1 SGHTA, CDR2 FQGNSA. The CDR3 sequence is 13 residues long.

The chain carries TRBV7-2 and TRBJ2-3; TRBD1 matches 8 bases. The trim removed 5 bases at V and 14 bases at J, leaving 15 bases unmatched. This CDR3 is built from 14 residues. Germline V gene data show CDR1 as SGHTA and CDR2 as FQGNSA. The CDR3 here is CASSIETGQGVRYF. The CDR3 bases are TGTGCCAGCAGCATCGAAACCGGACAGGGAGTAAGGTATTTT. Full variable domain (remainder filled in from reference TRBV7-2 and TRBJ2-3): GAGVSQSPSNKVTEKGKDVELRCDPISGHTALYWYRQSLGQGLEFLIYFQGNSAPDKSGLPSDRFSAERTGGSVSTLTIQRTQQEDSAVYLCASSIETGQGVRYFGPGTRLTVL.

This sequence joins TRBV18 and TRBJ2-7; a possible D gene is TRBD2 (5 bases). V was trimmed by 2 bases and J by 3 bases, leaving 14 bases between them. Germline V lookup: CDR1 KGHSH, CDR2 LQKENI. CDR3 length: 15 amino acids. This chain's CDR3 is CASSPGPGTYYEQYF. The CDR3 region has the DNA TGTGCCAGCTCACCAGGACCGGGAACATACTACGAGCAGTACTTC.

This clone was recorded a few times. The chain uses TRBV6-6 and TRBJ2-1, with D maybe TRBD1 (5 bases). This CDR3 is built from 15 residues. The germline V gene has CDR1 MNHNY and CDR2 SVGAGI (reference sequence). Trimming removed 2 bases at V and 3 bases at J, with 11 bases between. In DNA, the CDR3 is TGTGCCAGCAGTTACCAAGGGGTTCTCTACAATGAGCAGTTCTTC. This sequence encodes CASSYQGVLYNEQFF.

The CDR3 spells CASRIAGELFF. The CDR3 DNA follows: TGCGCCAGCAGAATTGCCGGGGAGCTGTTTTTT. V is TRBV5-1 and J is TRBJ2-2, with D hard to call. The CDR3 sequence is 11 residues long. The germline CDR1 and CDR2 sequences are SGHRS and YFSETQ. With 5 bases removed from V and 6 bases from J, the gap between germline ends came to 5 bases.

Note on this clone: The missing conserved phenylalanine or tryptophan at the end of this CDR3 makes a read error likely. The chain couples TRBV11-3 to TRBJ2-3, with D possibly called TRBD1 or TRBD2 (5 bases each). Germline CDR1 is SGHNT and CDR2 is YENEEA. V lost 1 base and J 5 bases, leaving 10 bases between the germline ends. This CDR3 contains 14 residues. The CDR3 DNA is TGTGCCAGCAGCTTAGTTCGTGGGGGAGATACGCAGTATATT. Amino acids: CASSLVRGGDTQYI.

The chain uses TRBV6-1 and TRBJ1-5; D uncertain. Germline loops: CDR1 MNHNS, CDR2 SASEGT. CDR3 length equals 15 residues. V was clipped by 5 bases and J by 9 bases, with 20 bases between them. The CDR3 sequence: CASSPPSGKPSPQHF. CDR3 nucleotides: TGTGCCAGCAGTCCCCCTTCGGGGAAACCCTCGCCCCAGCATTTT.